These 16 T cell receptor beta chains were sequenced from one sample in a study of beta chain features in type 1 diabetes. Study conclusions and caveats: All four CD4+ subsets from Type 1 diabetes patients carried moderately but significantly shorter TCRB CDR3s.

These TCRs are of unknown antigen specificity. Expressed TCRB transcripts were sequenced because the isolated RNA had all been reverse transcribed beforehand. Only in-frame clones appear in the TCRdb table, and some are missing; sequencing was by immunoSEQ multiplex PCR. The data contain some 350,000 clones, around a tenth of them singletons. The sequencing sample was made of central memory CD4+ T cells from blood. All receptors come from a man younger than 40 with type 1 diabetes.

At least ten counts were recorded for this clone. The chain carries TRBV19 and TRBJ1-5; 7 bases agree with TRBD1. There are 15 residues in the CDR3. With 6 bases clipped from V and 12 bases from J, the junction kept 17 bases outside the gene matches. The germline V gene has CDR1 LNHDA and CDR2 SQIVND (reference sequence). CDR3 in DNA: TGTGCCAGTAGAGGGGGCGCGGATTCATTGCAGAGCCAGCATTTT. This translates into CASRGGADSLQSQHF.

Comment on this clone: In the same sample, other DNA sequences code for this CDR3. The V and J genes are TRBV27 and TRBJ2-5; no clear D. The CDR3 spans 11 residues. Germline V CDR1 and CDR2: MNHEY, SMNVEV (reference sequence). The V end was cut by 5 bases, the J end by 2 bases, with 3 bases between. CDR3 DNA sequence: TGTGCCAGCAGTCATCAAGAGACCCAGTACTTC. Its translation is CASSHQETQYF.

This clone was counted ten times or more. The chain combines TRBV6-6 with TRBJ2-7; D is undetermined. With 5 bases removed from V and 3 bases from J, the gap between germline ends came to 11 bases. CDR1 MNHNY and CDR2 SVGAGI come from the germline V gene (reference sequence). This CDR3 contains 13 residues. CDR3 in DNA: TGTGCCAGCAGTAGAGAGGCCTTCTACGAGCAGTACTTC. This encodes CASSREAFYEQYF.

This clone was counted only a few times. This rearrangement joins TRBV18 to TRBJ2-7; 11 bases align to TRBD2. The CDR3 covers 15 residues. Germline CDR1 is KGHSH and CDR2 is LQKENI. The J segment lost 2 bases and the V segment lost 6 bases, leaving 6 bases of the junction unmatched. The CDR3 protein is CASSLGTSGTYEQYF. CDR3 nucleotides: TGTGCCAGCTCGCTCGGGACTAGCGGTACCTACGAGCAGTACTTC. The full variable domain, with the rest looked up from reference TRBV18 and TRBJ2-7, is NAGVMQNPRHLVRRRGQEARLRCSPMKGHSHVYWYRQLPEEGLKFMVYLQKENIIDESGMPKERFSAEFPKEGPSILRIQQVVRGDSAAYFCASSLGTSGTYEQYFGPGTRLTVT.

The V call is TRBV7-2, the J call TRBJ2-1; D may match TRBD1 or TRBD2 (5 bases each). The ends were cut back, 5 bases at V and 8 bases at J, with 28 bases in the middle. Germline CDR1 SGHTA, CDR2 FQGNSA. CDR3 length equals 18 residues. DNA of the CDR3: TGTGCCAGCAGCCCGTTATGGACTGATCTGGGGACGAACGATGAGCAGTTCTTC. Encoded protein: CASSPLWTDLGTNDEQFF.

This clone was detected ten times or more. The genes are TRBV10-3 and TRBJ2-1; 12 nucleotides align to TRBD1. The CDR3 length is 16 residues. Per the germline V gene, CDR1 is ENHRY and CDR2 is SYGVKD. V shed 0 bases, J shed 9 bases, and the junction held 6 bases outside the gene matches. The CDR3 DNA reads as TGTGCCATCAGTGAGTCGTGGGGACAGGGGGCGTCTGAGCAGTTCTTC. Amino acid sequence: CAISESWGQGASEQFF.

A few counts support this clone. This CDR3 is CASSLGAFGNTIYF. The CDR3 DNA reads TGCGCCAGCAGCCTGGGAGCTTTTGGAAACACCATATATTTT. V usage is TRBV5-1 and J usage is TRBJ1-3; D uncertain. Per germline, CDR1 SGHRS and CDR2 YFSETQ. This CDR3 is built from 14 residues. Trimming pared 4 bases from V and 3 bases from J, leaving 11 bases between.

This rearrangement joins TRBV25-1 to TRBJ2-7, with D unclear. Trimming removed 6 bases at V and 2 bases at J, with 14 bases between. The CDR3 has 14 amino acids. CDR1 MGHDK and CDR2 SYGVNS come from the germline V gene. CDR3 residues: CASSVQGLPYEQYF. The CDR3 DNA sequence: TGTGCCAGCAGCGTACAAGGGCTGCCCTACGAGCAGTACTTC.

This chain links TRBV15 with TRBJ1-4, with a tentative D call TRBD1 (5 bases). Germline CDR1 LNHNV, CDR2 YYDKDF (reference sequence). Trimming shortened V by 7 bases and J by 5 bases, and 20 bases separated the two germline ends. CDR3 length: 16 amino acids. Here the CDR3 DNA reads TGTGCCACCACCTATACCCTGGGGCAGGCGAATGAAAAACTGTTTTTT. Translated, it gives CATTYTLGQANEKLFF.

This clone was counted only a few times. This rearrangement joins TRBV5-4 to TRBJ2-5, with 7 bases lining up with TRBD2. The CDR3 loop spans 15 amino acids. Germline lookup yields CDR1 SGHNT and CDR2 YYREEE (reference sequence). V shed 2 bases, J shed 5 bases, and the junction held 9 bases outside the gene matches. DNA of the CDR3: TGTGCCAGCAGCTTTTCCTCGGGAGGCGTGGAGACCCAGTACTTC. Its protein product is CASSFSSGGVETQYF. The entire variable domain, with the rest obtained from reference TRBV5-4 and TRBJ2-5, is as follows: ETGVTQSPTHLIKTRGQQVTLRCSSQSGHNTVSWYQQALGQGPQFIFQYYREEENGRGNFPPRFSGLQFPNYSSELNVNALELDDSALYLCASSFSSGGVETQYFGPGTRLLVL.

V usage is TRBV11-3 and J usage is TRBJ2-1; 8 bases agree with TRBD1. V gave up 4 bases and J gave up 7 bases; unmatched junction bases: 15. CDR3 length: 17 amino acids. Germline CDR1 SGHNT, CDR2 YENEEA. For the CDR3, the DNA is TGTGCCAGCAGCTCCCGTACGGACAGGGCGAACCCGAATGAGCAGTTCTTC. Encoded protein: CASSSRTDRANPNEQFF.

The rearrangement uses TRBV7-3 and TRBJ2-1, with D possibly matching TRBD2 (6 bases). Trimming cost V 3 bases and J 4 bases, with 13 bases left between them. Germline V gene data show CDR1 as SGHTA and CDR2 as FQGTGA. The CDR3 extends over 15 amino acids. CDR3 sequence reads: CASSLRREYYNEQFF. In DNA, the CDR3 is TGTGCCAGCAGCTTGAGACGGGAGTATTACAATGAGCAGTTCTTC. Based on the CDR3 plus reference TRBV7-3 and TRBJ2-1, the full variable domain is GAGVSQTPSNKVTEKGKYVELRCDPISGHTALYWYRQSLGQGPEFLIYFQGTGAADDSGLPNDRFFAVRPEGSVSTLKIQRTERGDSAVYLCASSLRREYYNEQFFGPGTRLTVL.

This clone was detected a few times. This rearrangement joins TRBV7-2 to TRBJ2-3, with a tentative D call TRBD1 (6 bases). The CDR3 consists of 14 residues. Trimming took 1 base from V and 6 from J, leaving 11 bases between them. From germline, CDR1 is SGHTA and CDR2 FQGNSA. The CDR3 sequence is CASSLDPQGDTQYF. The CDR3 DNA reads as TGTGCCAGCAGCTTAGATCCGCAGGGGGATACGCAGTATTTT.

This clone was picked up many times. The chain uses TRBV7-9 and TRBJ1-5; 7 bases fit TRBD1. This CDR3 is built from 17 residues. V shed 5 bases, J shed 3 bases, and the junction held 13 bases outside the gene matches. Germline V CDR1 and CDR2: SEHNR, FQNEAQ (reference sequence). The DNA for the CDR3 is TGTGCCAGCAGCAAAGCCAGGGGGTTAGGGGCCAATCAGCCCCAGCATTTT. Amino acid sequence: CASSKARGLGANQPQHF.

The CDR3 DNA follows: TGCAGCGTCGCGATAGCGGGACCGGGCGCAGATACGCAGTATTTT. The encoded protein is CSVAIAGPGADTQYF. The chain employs TRBV29-1 and TRBJ2-3, with 8 bases aligning to TRBD2. Losses at the gene ends were 6 bases for V and 4 bases for J; bases not matched to a gene: 12. Germline lookup yields CDR1 SQVTM and CDR2 ANQGSEA. This CDR3 is 15 amino acids long.

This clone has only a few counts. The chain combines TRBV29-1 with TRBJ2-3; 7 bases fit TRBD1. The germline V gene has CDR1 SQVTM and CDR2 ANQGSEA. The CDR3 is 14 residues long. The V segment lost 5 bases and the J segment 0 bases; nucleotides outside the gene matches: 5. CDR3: CSVYRGTSTDTQYF. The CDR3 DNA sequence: TGCAGCGTTTACAGGGGTACTAGCACAGATACGCAGTATTTT.